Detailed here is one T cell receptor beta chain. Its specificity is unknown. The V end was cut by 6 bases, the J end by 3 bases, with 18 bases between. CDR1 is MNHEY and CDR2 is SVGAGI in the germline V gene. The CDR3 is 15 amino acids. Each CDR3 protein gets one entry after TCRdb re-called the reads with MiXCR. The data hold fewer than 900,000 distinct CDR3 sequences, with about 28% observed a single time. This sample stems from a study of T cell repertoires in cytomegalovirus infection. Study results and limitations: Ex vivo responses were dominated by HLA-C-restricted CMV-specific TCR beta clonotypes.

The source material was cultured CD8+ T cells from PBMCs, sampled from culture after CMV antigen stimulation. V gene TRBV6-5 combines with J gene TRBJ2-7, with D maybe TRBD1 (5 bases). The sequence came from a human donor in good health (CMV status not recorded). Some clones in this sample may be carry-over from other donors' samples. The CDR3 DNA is TGTGCCAGCAGCAATCAAGGGTCCAGGGTCTACGAGCAGTACTTC. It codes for CASSNQGSRVYEQYF.